A selection of T cell receptor beta chains follows, all from one sample in a study of T-cell reconstitution after alpha-beta-depleted transplantation in children. Each CDR3 protein is one row after TCRdb ran MiXCR on the PCR reads. The sample shows about 600,000 distinct CDR3 sequences, about 23% of them seen only once. The specimen comprised PBMCs, mostly from graft donor cells, sampled 360 days after TCRalphabeta/CD19-depleted stem cell transplant. The receptors shown here come from a boy in the first two years of life who had a stem cell transplant for acute myeloid leukemia, so the T cells may come from the graft donor. The CDR3 runs from the conserved cysteine through the conserved F or W. D genes are given only for firm matches. The size of a clone is reported for some rows only, either as once, few or many, or as a class for expanded clones.

D gene	V gene	clone size	J gene	CDR3 protein	CDR3 DNA
-	TRBV27	-	TRBJ1-5	CASSFFGRGNQPQHF	TGTGCCAGCAGTTTTTTCGGAAGGGGCAATCAGCCCCAGCATTTT
-	TRBV20-1	few	TRBJ2-3	CSASGFASTDTQYF	TGCAGTGCTTCGGGATTTGCTAGCACAGATACGCAGTATTTT
-	TRBV6-5	many	TRBJ2-2	CASSYSMSRGWTGELFF	TGTGCCAGCAGTTACTCGATGTCCCGAGGATGGACCGGGGAGCTGTTTTTT
-	TRBV28	few	TRBJ1-4	CAYGAGGEKLFF	TGTGCCTATGGGGCGGGTGGCGAAAAACTGTTTTTT
-	TRBV12-3/TRBV12-4	once	TRBJ1-5	CASSLGATVRDQPQHF	TGTGCCAGCAGTTTAGGGGCCACAGTCCGTGATCAGCCCCAGCATTTT
TRBD2	TRBV12-3/TRBV12-4	few	TRBJ2-7	CASSLRGEQYF	TGTGCCAGCAGCCTGCGGGGGGAGCAGTACTTC
TRBD1	TRBV7-6	few	TRBJ2-1	CASSLGIYSGTGDYNEQFF	TGTGCCAGCAGCTTAGGGATTTACTCCGGGACAGGGGACTACAATGAGCAGTTCTTC
TRBD1	TRBV29-1	few	TRBJ1-6	CSVGTGKDSPLHF	TGCAGCGTCGGGACAGGGAAGGATTCACCCCTCCACTTT
-	TRBV3-1	many	TRBJ2-3	CASSQRGSTDTQYF	TGTGCCAGCAGCCAAAGGGGGAGCACAGATACGCAGTATTTT
-	TRBV10-3	-	TRBJ2-3	CATMNLDRTADTQYF	TGTGCCACCATGAACCTTGACAGGACTGCTGATACGCAGTATTTT
-	TRBV7-2	-	TRBJ2-2	CASSLAGGPGTGELFF	TGTGCCAGCAGCTTAGCGGGGGGGCCGGGCACCGGGGAGCTGTTTTTT
-	TRBV5-1	-	TRBJ2-7	CASSDTGSPGYEQYF	TGCGCCAGCAGCGATACAGGGAGTCCGGGGTACGAGCAGTACTTC
-	TRBV11-2	-	TRBJ2-5	CASSFPGVGDQETQYF	TGTGCCAGCAGCTTCCCAGGGGTTGGGGACCAAGAGACCCAGTACTTC
-	TRBV10-3	-	TRBJ1-1	CAISAKGEYTEAFF	TGTGCCATCAGCGCAAAGGGAGAGTACACTGAAGCTTTCTTT
-	TRBV9	-	TRBJ1-1	CASSVGLISEAFF	TGTGCCAGCAGCGTGGGCCTCATCAGTGAAGCTTTCTTT
TRBD2	TRBV15	many	TRBJ2-5	CATSRDISLLAGKGQETQYF	TGTGCCACCAGCAGAGATATCTCCCTACTAGCGGGGAAAGGTCAAGAGACCCAGTACTTC
TRBD1	TRBV6-2/TRBV6-3	-	TRBJ2-5	CAIRQGWSRETQYF	TGTGCCATCAGACAGGGCTGGAGCCGGGAGACCCAGTACTTC
TRBD1	TRBV15	many	TRBJ2-1	CATSRDLAGGGNEQFF	TGTGCCACCAGCAGAGATCTGGCAGGGGGCGGGAATGAGCAGTTCTTC
TRBD2	TRBV28	few	TRBJ2-1	CASSAAGGLYNEQFF	TGTGCCAGCAGTGCCGCGGGGGGTCTGTACAATGAGCAGTTCTTC
-	TRBV14	-	TRBJ2-5	CASSPLWEVKTQYF	TGTGCCAGCAGCCCCCTTTGGGAGGTGAAGACCCAGTACTTC
-	TRBV4-1	few	TRBJ2-5	CASSQKQTQYF	TGCGCCAGCAGCCAGAAGCAGACCCAGTACTTC
-	TRBV21-1	-	TRBJ2-3	CASSNPTPQYF	TGTGCCAGCAGCAATCCTACCCCCCAGTATTTT
TRBD2	TRBV11-2	many	TRBJ2-3	CASSSRTSGGRTDTQYF	TGTGCCAGCAGCTCCCGGACTAGCGGGGGCCGCACAGATACGCAGTATTTT
TRBD1	TRBV11-2	many	TRBJ2-7	CASSLDRFYEQYF	TGTGCCAGCAGCTTGGACAGGTTCTACGAGCAGTACTTC
-	TRBV4-2	many	TRBJ2-1	CASSRLGASSYNEQFF	TGTGCCAGCAGCCGGCTCGGGGCTAGCTCCTACAATGAGCAGTTCTTC
TRBD1	TRBV5-6	-	TRBJ2-1	CASSLGTGEGNEQFF	TGTGCCAGCAGCTTGGGGACAGGGGAGGGCAATGAGCAGTTCTTC
TRBD1	TRBV12-3/TRBV12-4	many	TRBJ2-2	CASRGTGRTGELFF	TGTGCCAGCAGGGGGACAGGACGCACCGGGGAGCTGTTTTTT
-	TRBV12-3/TRBV12-4	-	TRBJ1-5	CASSRIDSGQPQHF	TGTGCCAGCAGTCGAATAGACAGCGGTCAGCCCCAGCATTTT
-	TRBV7-9	-	TRBJ1-1	CASSHGGIMNTEAFF	TGTGCCAGCAGCCACGGTGGGATTATGAACACTGAAGCTTTCTTT
-	TRBV6-5	-	TRBJ2-7	CASSYGGFPSYEQYF	TGTGCCAGCAGTTACGGGGGCTTCCCTTCCTACGAGCAGTACTTC
-	TRBV7-2	-	TRBJ2-1	CASSVGTVHEQFF	TGTGCCAGCAGCGTAGGGACGGTGCATGAGCAGTTCTTC
-	TRBV4-1	-	TRBJ2-5	CASSQGTKQYF	TGCGCCAGCAGCCAAGGGACTAAGCAGTACTTC
TRBD2	TRBV6-1	few	TRBJ2-1	CAVRTSGGHNEQFF	TGTGCCGTTCGGACTAGCGGGGGCCACAATGAGCAGTTCTTC
-	TRBV30	many	TRBJ2-3	CAWSGPPAPHTDTQYF	TGTGCCTGGAGTGGCCCCCCGGCTCCACACACAGATACGCAGTATTTT
-	TRBV27	-	TRBJ2-5	CASSTVGTLGGTQYF	TGTGCCAGCAGTACCGTCGGGACATTAGGAGGGACCCAGTACTTC
TRBD2	TRBV9	-	TRBJ2-1	CASSPVLGLLTSSYNEQFF	TGTGCCAGCAGCCCCGTTTTGGGACTACTAACCAGCTCCTACAATGAGCAGTTCTTC
TRBD1	TRBV5-6	-	TRBJ2-3	CASSLVVTGRDTQYF	TGTGCCAGCAGCTTGGTGGTGACAGGGCGGGATACGCAGTATTTT
-	TRBV9	few	TRBJ2-1	CASSVEGLYNEQFF	TGTGCCAGCAGCGTCGAGGGACTCTACAATGAGCAGTTCTTC
TRBD2	TRBV5-5	few	TRBJ2-3	CASSLVLAGERDTQYF	TGTGCCAGCAGCTTGGTACTAGCGGGGGAGAGAGATACGCAGTATTTT
TRBD2	TRBV20-1	few	TRBJ2-5	CSASRGGSQETQYF	TGCAGTGCTAGTCGGGGAGGGTCTCAAGAGACCCAGTACTTC
-	TRBV6-5	-	TRBJ2-3	CASSYWGITSTDTQYF	TGTGCCAGCAGTTACTGGGGAATAACTAGCACAGATACGCAGTATTTT
-	TRBV2	-	TRBJ2-3	CASRGLDTQYF	TGTGCCAGCAGAGGCTTAGATACGCAGTATTTT
-	TRBV9	-	TRBJ1-5	CASSVSGNQPQHF	TGTGCCAGCAGCGTATCGGGCAATCAGCCCCAGCATTTT
-	TRBV11-2	-	TRBJ2-5	CASSRAPQGHQETQYF	TGTGCCAGCAGCCGAGCCCCCCAGGGGCACCAAGAGACCCAGTACTTC
-	TRBV12-3/TRBV12-4	-	TRBJ2-1	CASSSFIEQFF	TGTGCCAGCAGTTCATTTATAGAGCAGTTCTTC
-	TRBV4-1	few	TRBJ2-1	CASSQANSPLSYNEQFF	TGCGCCAGCAGCCAGGCTAACTCGCCCCTCTCCTACAATGAGCAGTTCTTC
-	TRBV11-2	many	TRBJ1-3	CASSLGRVFSLSGNTIYF	TGTGCCAGCAGCTTGGGCAGGGTTTTCTCCTTGTCTGGAAACACCATATATTTT
TRBD2	TRBV4-3	-	TRBJ2-1	CASSQDPGTSAYNEQFF	TGCGCCAGCAGCCAAGATCCTGGGACTAGCGCCTACAATGAGCAGTTCTTC
TRBD2	TRBV20-1	many	TRBJ2-3	CSAGTSLTQYF	TGCAGTGCTGGGACTAGCCTAACGCAGTATTTT
-	TRBV20-1	-	TRBJ1-1	CSASYAEAFF	TGCAGTGCTAGTTATGCTGAAGCTTTCTTT
-	TRBV5-1	-	TRBJ2-5	CASSLSGTLGETQYF	TGCGCCAGCAGCTTGTCCGGGACTCTCGGGGAGACCCAGTACTTC
TRBD2	TRBV5-1	many	TRBJ2-1	CASSLVASGGASHEQFF	TGCGCCAGCAGCTTGGTGGCTAGCGGGGGGGCTTCCCATGAGCAGTTCTTC
-	TRBV25-1	few	TRBJ2-5	CASSEWRQDQETQYF	TGTGCCAGCAGTGAATGGAGACAGGACCAAGAGACCCAGTACTTC
TRBD1	TRBV6-1	-	TRBJ2-1	CASSTDRGSYNEQFF	TGTGCCAGCAGCACCGACAGGGGATCCTACAATGAGCAGTTCTTC
TRBD2	TRBV20-1	-	TRBJ2-2	CSARVRAGGHTGELFF	TGCAGTGCTAGAGTTCGAGCGGGGGGCCACACCGGGGAGCTGTTTTTT